This T cell receptor (beta chain) was identified in a study of T-cell reconstitution after alpha-beta-depleted transplantation in children (dated by TCRdb to 2015 to 2016). As for the study more broadly: The study quantitatively tracked T-cell immune reconstitution after TCRalphabeta/CD19-depleted allogeneic hematopoietic cell transplantation in children using TCR repertoire profiling.

The library was obtained by PCR. Instrument on record: Illumina HiSeq 2500. TCR library preparation used molecular barcoding, with unique molecular identifiers applied to normalize quantification of the TCRbeta repertoire. TCRdb reprocessing: public reads trimmed at Q25 with fastp, clones called with MiXCR, in-frame beta chains kept. Every distinct CDR3 protein forms one entry, paired with its most common genes and DNA. The sample contains roughly 500,000 distinct CDR3 sequences, around 20% of them found a single time. The ten most abundant clones make up around 3.3% of the sample. This clonotype was seen only a few times. Its cognate antigen has yet to be identified. Qualities for individual bases were not recorded, and no much larger clone is one base off. This clonotype was sampled from a human donor who donated a stem cell graft to a child with acute lymphoblastic leukemia. This specimen consisted of PBMCs from the stem cell graft donor, obtained from the stem cell graft.

DNA sequence: TGTGCCAGCAGTGTCGACAGGGGGCCCAACCAGCCCCAGCATTTT. Translated, this gives CASSVDRGPNQPQHF. The rearrangement joined TRBV27 to TRBJ1-5, and 10 junctional nucleotides match TRBD1. CDR1 is given as MNHEY and CDR2 as SMNVEV, both from the germline V gene (reference sequence). At the junction V is shortened by 5 bases and J by 7 bases; bases outside the gene matches: 8. Measured from the cysteine to the phenylalanine, the CDR3 is 15 residues long. Kept here is only the CDR3 DNA, which spans 45 bases and is read in frame from base 1.